This T cell receptor (beta chain) was identified in a study of shared clonotypes between healthy human individuals. Only in-frame clones appear in the TCRdb table, and some are missing; sequencing was by immunoSEQ multiplex PCR. This table holds 1 million to 1.2 million clones, 77% found once. Every contributor of samples was a Caucasian grown-up residing in Nashville, Tennessee. Findings and caveats of the study: A small donor pool kept down the genetic and exposure-history diversity that was represented. Among donors, sharing of clonotypes was expected to be affected by sequencing depth. Non-shared clonotypes had lower generation probabilities than those shared by all four donors.

The CDR3 spans 14 residues. Trimming took off 3 bases at V and 1 base at J, with 10 bases between the two ends. Germline V gene lookup returns CDR1 SGHRS and CDR2 YFSETQ. Details on this clone: Its antigen remains unidentified.

The chain carries TRBV5-1 and TRBJ1-1; possible D gene TRBD1, 5 bases. The sample comprised memory CD4+ T cells from PBMCs. Described subset: CD45RA-negative fraction. The TCR originated in a young man in good health. Some clones in this sample may be carry-over from other donors' samples. This CDR3 is CASSSGPSNTEAFF. The CDR3 bases are TGCGCCAGCAGCTCGGGACCCTCGAACACTGAAGCTTTCTTT.